What follows are 5 T cell receptor beta chains derived from one specimen sequenced in a study of shared clonotypes between healthy human individuals. Using immunoSEQ multiplex PCR, the repertoire was profiled, and TCRdb retains in-frame clones only, with some absent. The sample lists 2 million or so clones, roughly 94% occurring once. What was sequenced was naive CD4+ T cells sorted from blood. Subset noted: CD45RA+ positively selected. The source is a man aged 18 to 30 in good health.

The CDR3 bases are TGTGCCAGCAGCTTGGCCAGGCAGGGGGTAGACGAGCAGTACTTC. Translation gives CASSLARQGVDEQYF. The chain has TRBV5-4 and TRBJ2-7; the match to TRBD1 covers 7 bases. The CDR3 extends over 15 amino acids. In germline, CDR1 is SGHNT, CDR2 YYREEE (reference sequence). V shed 0 bases, J shed 5 bases, and the junction held 8 bases outside the gene matches.

This chain uses TRBV18 with TRBJ1-1; D not certain. Per the germline V gene, CDR1 is KGHSH and CDR2 is LQKENI. The CDR3 is 12 residues long. The ends were cut back, 5 bases at V and 1 base at J, with 5 bases in the middle. The DNA for the CDR3 is TGTGCCAGCTCATCCGAGAACACTGAAGCTTTCTTT. It yields the protein CASSSENTEAFF.

The chain has TRBV14 and TRBJ1-3; 7 positions match TRBD1. The CDR3 has 15 amino acids. J was trimmed by 2 bases and V by 4 bases; bases with no gene match: 5. Per the germline V gene, CDR1 is SGHDN and CDR2 is FVKESK. CDR3 sequence reads: CASSPTGKAGNTIYF. DNA for the CDR3: TGTGCCAGCAGCCCGACAGGGAAAGCTGGAAACACCATATATTTT.

The chain employs TRBV6-5 and TRBJ1-3; D is undetermined. The CDR3 spans 16 residues. Germline loops: CDR1 MNHEY, CDR2 SVGAGI. Between the trimmed V and J ends, which lost 0 bases and 0 bases, there was a span of 9 bases. CDR3 sequence: CASSYSKLASGNTIYF. For the CDR3, the DNA is TGTGCCAGCAGTTACTCGAAACTGGCCTCTGGAAACACCATATATTTT.

This chain connects TRBV11-2 to TRBJ2-3; D is unresolved. The CDR3 is made up of 14 amino acids. V lost 6 bases, J lost 1 base, and 11 bases lay in between. From germline, CDR1 is SGHAT and CDR2 FQNNGV. The CDR3 sequence: CASRVNLGTDTQYF. In DNA, the CDR3 is TGTGCCAGCAGGGTGAACCTTGGCACAGATACGCAGTATTTT.